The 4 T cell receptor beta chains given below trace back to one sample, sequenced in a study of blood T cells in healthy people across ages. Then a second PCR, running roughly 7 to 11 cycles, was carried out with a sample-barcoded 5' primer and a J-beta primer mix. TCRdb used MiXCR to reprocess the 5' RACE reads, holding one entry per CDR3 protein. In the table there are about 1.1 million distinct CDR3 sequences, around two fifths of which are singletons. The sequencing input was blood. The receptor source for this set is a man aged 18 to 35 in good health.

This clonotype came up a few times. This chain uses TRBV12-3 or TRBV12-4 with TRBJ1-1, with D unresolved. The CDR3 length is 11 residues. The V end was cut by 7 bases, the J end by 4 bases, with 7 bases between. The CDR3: CASTGPTEAFF. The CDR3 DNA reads TGTGCCAGCACCGGGCCCACTGAAGCTTTCTTT.

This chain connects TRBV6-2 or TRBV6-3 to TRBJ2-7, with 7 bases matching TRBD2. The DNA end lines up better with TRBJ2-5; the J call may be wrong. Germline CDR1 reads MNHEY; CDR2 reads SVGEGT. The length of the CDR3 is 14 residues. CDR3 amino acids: CASTYGGGKETQYF. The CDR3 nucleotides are TGTGCCAGCACGTACGGCGGGGGTAAAGAGACCCAGTACTTC.

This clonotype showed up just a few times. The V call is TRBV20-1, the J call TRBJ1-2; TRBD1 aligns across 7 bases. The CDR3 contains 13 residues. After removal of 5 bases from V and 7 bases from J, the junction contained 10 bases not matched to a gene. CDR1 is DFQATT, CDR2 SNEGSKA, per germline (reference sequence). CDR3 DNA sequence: TGCAGTGCTTTGGACAGGACCGGGTCTGGCTACACCTTC. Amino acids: CSALDRTGSGYTF.

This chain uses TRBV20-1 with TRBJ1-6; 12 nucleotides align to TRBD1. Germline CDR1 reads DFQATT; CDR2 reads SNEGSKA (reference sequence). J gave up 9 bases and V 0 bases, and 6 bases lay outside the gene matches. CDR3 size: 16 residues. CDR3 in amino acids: CSAREGTGGYGSPLHF. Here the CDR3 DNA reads TGCAGTGCTAGAGAAGGGACAGGGGGCTACGGTTCACCCCTCCACTTT.